This TCR beta chain was sequenced in a study of technical replicates of blood from a few donors. Between the trimmed V and J ends, which lost 3 bases and 4 bases, there was a span of 16 bases. From germline, CDR1 is SGDLS and CDR2 YYNGEE. The CDR3 consists of 15 residues. Measured with immunoSEQ multiplex PCR; TCRdb has only the in-frame clones, and not every one. The sample has around 83,000 clones; more than 80% are singletons. Sequencing was performed on T cells isolated from PBMCs. The chain uses TRBV9 and TRBJ1-2, with D tentatively TRBD1 (6 bases). The TCR was taken from a human donor in good health. The CDR3 reads CASSARGGRAYGYTF. The DNA for the CDR3 is TGTGCCAGCAGCGCACGGGGGGGGCGTGCCTATGGCTACACCTTC. The entire variable domain, with the rest obtained from reference TRBV9 and TRBJ1-2, is as follows: DSGVTQTPKHLITATGQRVTLRCSPRSGDLSVYWYQQSLDQGLQFLIQYYNGEERAKGNILERFSAQQFPDLHSELNLSSLELGDSALYFCASSARGGRAYGYTFGSGTRLTVV.